The rows below give T cell receptor beta chains drawn from one sample of a study of OX40 agonist ivuxolimab in advanced cancers. This table comes from immunoSEQ multiplex PCR, and its TCRdb copy is limited to in-frame clones, with some not included. Among around 45,000 clones listed, around 83% were seen once. This sample comprised CD4+ or CD8+ T cells sorted from blood, obtained in a trial of the OX40 agonist ivuxolimab. Receptors originate from an adult with an advanced solid tumor such as melanoma, head and neck, liver or kidney cancer. CDR3s include the opening cysteine and the closing phenylalanine or tryptophan. Each record gives: CDR3 protein, CDR3 DNA, J gene, V gene, clone size, D gene. D genes are given only for firm matches. Size is omitted from some rows. Given values are once, few, many or a class for expanded clones.

CDR3: CASSEQQGNSQPQHF; DNA: TGTGCCAGCAGTGAACAACAGGGAAACTCGCAGCCCCAGCATTTT; J: TRBJ1-5; V: TRBV2; size: NA; D: NA
CDR3: CASSYKDSTYEQYF; DNA: TGTGCCAGCAGTTACAAAGACAGCACCTACGAGCAGTACTTC; J: TRBJ2-7; V: TRBV6-6; size: few; D: NA
CDR3: CASSPPIWTGNLAKNIQYF; DNA: TGTGCCAGCTCACCACCTATATGGACAGGGAATTTAGCCAAAAACATTCAGTACTTC; J: TRBJ2-4; V: TRBV18; size: once; D: TRBD1
CDR3: CASSESAGEEYNEQFF; DNA: TGCGCCAGCAGTGAATCGGCGGGAGAAGAATACAATGAGCAGTTCTTC; J: TRBJ2-1; V: TRBV10-1; size: NA; D: TRBD2
CDR3: CASSLAGVAGYTF; DNA: TGTGCCAGCAGCTTAGCGGGGGTGGCTGGCTACACCTTC; J: TRBJ1-2; V: TRBV7-9; size: NA; D: NA
CDR3: CASSPPRGGRAGRGYEQYF; DNA: TGTGCCAGCAGCCCCCCTCGAGGCGGGAGGGCCGGACGGGGTTACGAGCAGTACTTC; J: TRBJ2-7; V: TRBV5-8; size: NA; D: TRBD2
CDR3: CASSEFFGQGAGQETQYF; DNA: TGTGCCAGCAGTGAGTTTTTTGGACAGGGGGCAGGCCAAGAGACCCAGTACTTC; J: TRBJ2-5; V: TRBV2; size: NA; D: TRBD1
CDR3: CASSLWGTRLRGATQYF; DNA: TGTGCCAGCAGCTTATGGGGGACCAGGCTGAGGGGGGCTACGCAGTATTTT; J: TRBJ2-3; V: TRBV11-2; size: NA; D: NA
CDR3: CASSPSTGYVYNEQFF; DNA: TGTGCCAGCAGCCCGTCTACAGGGTATGTCTACAATGAGCAGTTCTTC; J: TRBJ2-1; V: TRBV5-6; size: NA; D: NA
CDR3: CASSRDGQETQYF; DNA: TGTGCCAGCAGCCGGGACGGCCAAGAGACCCAGTACTTC; J: TRBJ2-5; V: TRBV7-2; size: NA; D: NA
CDR3: CASSLDNTGELFF; DNA: TGTGCCAGCAGCTTGGATAACACCGGGGAGCTGTTTTTT; J: TRBJ2-2; V: TRBV11-3; size: NA; D: NA
CDR3: CASSVGAGSTNEKLFF; DNA: TGTGCCAGCAGCGTAGGGGCAGGGTCAACTAATGAAAAACTGTTTTTT; J: TRBJ1-4; V: TRBV9; size: NA; D: NA
CDR3: CASSYGFNQPQHF; DNA: TGTGCCAGCAGTTACGGATTTAATCAGCCCCAGCATTTT; J: TRBJ1-5; V: TRBV6-5; size: NA; D: NA
CDR3: CASSGVSTEAFF; DNA: TGTGCCAGCTCAGGGGTTAGTACTGAAGCTTTCTTT; J: TRBJ1-1; V: TRBV18; size: NA; D: NA
CDR3: CAGRRTGQNTEAFF; DNA: TGTGCCGGGCGACGGACGGGACAAAACACTGAAGCTTTCTTT; J: TRBJ1-1; V: TRBV6-6; size: NA; D: NA
CDR3: CAWSVSDTEAFF; DNA: TGTGCCTGGAGTGTAAGTGACACTGAAGCTTTCTTT; J: TRBJ1-1; V: TRBV30; size: NA; D: NA
CDR3: CASSTVYEQYF; DNA: TGTGCCAGCTCGACAGTCTACGAGCAGTACTTC; J: TRBJ2-7; V: TRBV6-1; size: few; D: NA
CDR3: CSLPTVRSTDTQYF; DNA: TGCAGCCTTCCAACAGTTAGAAGTACAGATACGCAGTATTTT; J: TRBJ2-3; V: TRBV29-1; size: NA; D: NA
CDR3: CASSQTGHDTSYNEQFF; DNA: TGCGCCAGCAGCCAAACTGGACACGACACTTCCTACAATGAGCAGTTCTTC; J: TRBJ2-1; V: TRBV4-1; size: NA; D: NA
CDR3: CASSYTGATEAFF; DNA: TGTGCCAGCAGTTACACAGGGGCCACTGAAGCTTTCTTT; J: TRBJ1-1; V: TRBV6-5; size: once; D: TRBD1
CDR3: CASSQERSGHEQYF; DNA: TGCGCCAGCAGCCAAGAGAGAAGCGGCCACGAGCAGTACTTC; J: TRBJ2-7; V: TRBV4-3; size: NA; D: NA
CDR3: CASSLRGSPTDTQYF; DNA: TGCGCCAGCAGCTTGCGAGGGTCTCCCACAGATACGCAGTATTTT; J: TRBJ2-3; V: TRBV5-1; size: NA; D: NA
CDR3: CASSAPGANIQYF; DNA: TGTGCCAGCAGTGCCCCAGGGGCTAACATTCAGTACTTC; J: TRBJ2-4; V: TRBV11-2; size: NA; D: NA
CDR3: CASSQDRWGGETQYF; DNA: TGCGCCAGCAGCCAAGATAGATGGGGCGGGGAGACCCAGTACTTC; J: TRBJ2-5; V: TRBV4-1; size: once; D: NA
CDR3: CASSGPGSYEQYF; DNA: TGCGCCAGCAGTGGTCCGGGCTCCTACGAGCAGTACTTC; J: TRBJ2-7; V: TRBV10-1; size: NA; D: NA
CDR3: CASSEEEGALSSYEQYF; DNA: TGTGCCAGCAGTGAAGAGGAAGGAGCCCTTAGCTCCTACGAGCAGTACTTC; J: TRBJ2-7; V: TRBV6-1; size: once; D: NA
CDR3: CASSYSNSGAYNEQFF; DNA: TGTGCCAGCAGTTACTCGAATAGCGGGGCCTACAATGAGCAGTTCTTC; J: TRBJ2-1; V: TRBV6-6; size: few; D: TRBD2
CDR3: CASGLVRAAGANVLTF; DNA: TGTGCTAGTGGTTTGGTACGAGCGGCTGGGGCCAACGTCCTGACTTTC; J: TRBJ2-6; V: TRBV12-5; size: NA; D: NA
CDR3: CASRVTGFANSPLHF; DNA: TGTGCCAGCAGGGTTACAGGGTTCGCTAATTCACCCCTCCACTTT; J: TRBJ1-6; V: TRBV21-1; size: NA; D: NA